This T cell receptor beta chain was identified during a study of blood T cell repertoires in COVID-19. On the study more broadly: Sources were T cells, B-cell-depleted T cells, or PBMCs; the material itself was cDNA or gDNA.

In the authors' methods: For nucleated cells, counts were estimated from reference gene primer amplification. Clones were read by immunoSEQ multiplex PCR, and TCRdb kept only the in-frame ones, dropping some. The DNA gave D and trimming, while V, J and clone size come from that table. The sample lists tens of thousands of clones, 81% occurring once. Sequenced material: peripheral blood. The sequence was obtained from a man older than 75 with acute or convalescent COVID-19.

CDR3: CASSRDRRYGYTF. The CDR3 nucleotides read TGTGCCAGTAGTAGGGACAGGCGCTATGGCTACACCTTC. The rearrangement links TRBV19 to TRBJ1-2; 8 bases align to TRBD1. The CDR3 loop spans 13 amino acids. V lost 4 bases and J lost 4; bases outside the gene matches: 2. Germline V gene sequence: CDR1 LNHDA, CDR2 SQIVND (reference sequence).